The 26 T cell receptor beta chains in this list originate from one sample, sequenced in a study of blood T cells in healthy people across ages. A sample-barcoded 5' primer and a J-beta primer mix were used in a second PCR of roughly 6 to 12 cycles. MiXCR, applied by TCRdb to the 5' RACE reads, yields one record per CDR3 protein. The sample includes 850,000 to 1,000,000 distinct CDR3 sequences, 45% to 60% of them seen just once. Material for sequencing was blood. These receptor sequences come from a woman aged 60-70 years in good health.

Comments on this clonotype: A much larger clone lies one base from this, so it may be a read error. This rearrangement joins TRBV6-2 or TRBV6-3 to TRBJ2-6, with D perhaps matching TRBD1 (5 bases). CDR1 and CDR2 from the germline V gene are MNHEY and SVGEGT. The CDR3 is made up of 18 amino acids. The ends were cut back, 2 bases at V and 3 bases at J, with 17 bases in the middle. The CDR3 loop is CASSYPAGSHNGANVLTF. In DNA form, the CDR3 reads TGTGCCAGCAGTTACCCGGCAGGGTCTCATAATGGGGCCAACGTCCTGACTTTC.

The CDR3, as DNA: TGCAGCGTTGGTGGTCTAGCCGAGCAGTACTTC. It is translated as CSVGGLAEQYF. This sequence joins TRBV29-1 and TRBJ2-7, with D perhaps TRBD2 (5 bases). CDR1 and CDR2 (germline): SQVTM, ANQGSEA. Trimming pared 4 bases from V and 6 bases from J, leaving 10 bases between. The CDR3 consists of 11 residues.

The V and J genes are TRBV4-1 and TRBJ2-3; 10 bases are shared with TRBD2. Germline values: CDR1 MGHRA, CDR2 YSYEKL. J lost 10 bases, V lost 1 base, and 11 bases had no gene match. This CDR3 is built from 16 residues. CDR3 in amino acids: CASSQAGSSGSFAQYF. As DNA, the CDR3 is TGCGCCAGCAGCCAAGCCGGATCTAGCGGGAGTTTCGCGCAGTATTTT.

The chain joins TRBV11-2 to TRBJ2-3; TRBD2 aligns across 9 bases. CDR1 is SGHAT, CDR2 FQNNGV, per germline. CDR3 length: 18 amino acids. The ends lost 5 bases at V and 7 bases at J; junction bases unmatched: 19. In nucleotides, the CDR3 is TGTGCCAGCAGCCCAACCCGCGGGAGGGCTAGTAGTACATATACGCAGTATTTT. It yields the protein CASSPTRGRASSTYTQYF.

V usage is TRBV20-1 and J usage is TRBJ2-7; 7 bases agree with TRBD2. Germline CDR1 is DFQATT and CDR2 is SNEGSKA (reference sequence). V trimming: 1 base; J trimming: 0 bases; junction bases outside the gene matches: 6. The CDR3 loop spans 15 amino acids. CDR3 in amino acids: CSARAEGGSSYEQYF. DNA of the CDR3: TGCAGTGCTAGAGCGGAGGGCGGGAGCTCCTACGAGCAGTACTTC.

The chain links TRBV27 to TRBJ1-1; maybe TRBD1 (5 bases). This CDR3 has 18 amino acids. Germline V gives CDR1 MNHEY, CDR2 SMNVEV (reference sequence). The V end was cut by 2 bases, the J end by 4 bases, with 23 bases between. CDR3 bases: TGTGCCAGCAGTTTACAGTCCCAGTTGGGCCGGGGGAGCACTGAAGCTTTCTTT. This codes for CASSLQSQLGRGSTEAFF.

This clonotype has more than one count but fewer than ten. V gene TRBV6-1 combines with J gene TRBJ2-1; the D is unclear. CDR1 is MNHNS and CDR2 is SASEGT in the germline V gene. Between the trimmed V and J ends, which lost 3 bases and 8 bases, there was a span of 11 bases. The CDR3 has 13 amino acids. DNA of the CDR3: TGTGCCAGCAGTGACTGGATAGCCTATGAGCAGTTCTTC. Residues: CASSDWIAYEQFF.

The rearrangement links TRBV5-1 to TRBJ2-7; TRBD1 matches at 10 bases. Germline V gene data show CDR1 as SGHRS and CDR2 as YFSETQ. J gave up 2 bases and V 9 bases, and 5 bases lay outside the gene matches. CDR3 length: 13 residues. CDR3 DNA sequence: TGCGCCACCGGGACAGGGGATACCTACGAGCAGTACTTC. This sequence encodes CATGTGDTYEQYF.

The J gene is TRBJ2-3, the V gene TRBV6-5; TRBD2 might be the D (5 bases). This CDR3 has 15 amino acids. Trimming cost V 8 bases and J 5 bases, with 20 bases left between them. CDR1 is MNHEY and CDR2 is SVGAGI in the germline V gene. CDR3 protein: CASRRFPDSGDTQYF. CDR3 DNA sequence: TGTGCCAGCCGAAGATTCCCGGACTCGGGAGATACGCAGTATTTT.

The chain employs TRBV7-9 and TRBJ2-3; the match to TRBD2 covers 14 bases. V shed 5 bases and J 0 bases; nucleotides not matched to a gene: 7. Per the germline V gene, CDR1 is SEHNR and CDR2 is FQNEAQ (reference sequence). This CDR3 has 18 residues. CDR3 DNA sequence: TGTGCCAGCAGCACCCGACTAGCGGGAGGGCCGAGCACAGATACGCAGTATTTT. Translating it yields CASSTRLAGGPSTDTQYF.

In DNA, the CDR3 is TGTGCCAGCAGCTTAGTTTTCACGAGTTACAATGAGCAGTTCTTC. It specifies CASSLVFTSYNEQFF. This rearrangement joins TRBV7-2 to TRBJ2-1; D ambiguous. CDR1 is SGHTA, CDR2 FQGNSA, per germline. Deletions cut 1 base from V and 4 bases from J, with 11 bases between. This CDR3 has 15 amino acids.

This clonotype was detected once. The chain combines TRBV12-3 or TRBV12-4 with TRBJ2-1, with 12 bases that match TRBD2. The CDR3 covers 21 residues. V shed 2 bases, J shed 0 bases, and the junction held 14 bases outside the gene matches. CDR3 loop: CASSLHRRGLAGASSYNEQFF. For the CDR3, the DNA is TGTGCCAGCAGTTTACACCGCCGGGGACTAGCGGGTGCAAGCTCCTACAATGAGCAGTTCTTC.

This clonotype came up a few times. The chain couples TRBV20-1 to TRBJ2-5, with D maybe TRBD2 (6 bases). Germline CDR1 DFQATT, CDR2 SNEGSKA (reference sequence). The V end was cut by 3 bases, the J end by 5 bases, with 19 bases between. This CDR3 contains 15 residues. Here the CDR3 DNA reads TGCAGTGCTAGGGAGGGACGTTACGTCGGGGAGACCCAGTACTTC. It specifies CSAREGRYVGETQYF.

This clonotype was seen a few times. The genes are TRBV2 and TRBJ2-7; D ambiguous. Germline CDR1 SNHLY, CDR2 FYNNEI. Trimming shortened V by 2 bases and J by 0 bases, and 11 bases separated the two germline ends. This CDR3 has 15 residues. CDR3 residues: CASSEREVSSYEQYF. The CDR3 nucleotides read TGTGCCAGCAGTGAACGCGAAGTCAGCTCCTACGAGCAGTACTTC.

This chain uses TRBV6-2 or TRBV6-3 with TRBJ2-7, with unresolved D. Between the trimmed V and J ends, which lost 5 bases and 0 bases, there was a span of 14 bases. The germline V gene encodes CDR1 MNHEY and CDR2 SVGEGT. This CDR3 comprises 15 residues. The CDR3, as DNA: TGTGCCAGCAGTACCCACTCCCCGGGCTCCTACGAGCAGTACTTC. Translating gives CASSTHSPGSYEQYF.

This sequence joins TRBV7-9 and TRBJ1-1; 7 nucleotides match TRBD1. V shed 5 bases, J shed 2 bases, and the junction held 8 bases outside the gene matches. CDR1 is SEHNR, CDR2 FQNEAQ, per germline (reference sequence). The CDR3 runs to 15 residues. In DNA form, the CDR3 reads TGTGCCAGCAGCACGGACAGGCTGACTAACACTGAAGCTTTCTTT. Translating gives CASSTDRLTNTEAFF.

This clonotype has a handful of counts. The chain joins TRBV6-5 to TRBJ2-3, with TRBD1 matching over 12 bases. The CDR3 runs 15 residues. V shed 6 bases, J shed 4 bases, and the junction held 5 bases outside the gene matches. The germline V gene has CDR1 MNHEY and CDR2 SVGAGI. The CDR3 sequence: CASRGDRGRSDTQYF. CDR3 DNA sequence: TGTGCCAGCAGGGGGGACAGGGGGCGGTCAGATACGCAGTATTTT.

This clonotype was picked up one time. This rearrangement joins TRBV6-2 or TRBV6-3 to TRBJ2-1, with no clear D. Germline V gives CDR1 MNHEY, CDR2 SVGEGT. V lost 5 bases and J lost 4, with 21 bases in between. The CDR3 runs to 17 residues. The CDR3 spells CASSHWLGDGSYNEQFF. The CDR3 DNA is TGTGCCAGCAGTCATTGGCTCGGAGATGGTAGTTACAATGAGCAGTTCTTC.

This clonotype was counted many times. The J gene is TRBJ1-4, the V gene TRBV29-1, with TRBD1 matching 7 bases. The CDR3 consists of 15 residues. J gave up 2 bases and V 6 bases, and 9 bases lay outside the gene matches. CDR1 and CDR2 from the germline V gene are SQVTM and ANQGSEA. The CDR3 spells CSVNPLQGTNEKLFF. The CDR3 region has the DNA TGCAGCGTGAATCCCCTACAGGGGACTAATGAAAAACTGTTTTTT.

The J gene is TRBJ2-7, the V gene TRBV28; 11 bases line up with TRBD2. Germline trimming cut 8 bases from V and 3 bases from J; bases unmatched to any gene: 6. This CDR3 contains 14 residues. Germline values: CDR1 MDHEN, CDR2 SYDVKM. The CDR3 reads CASGPGTSGYEQYF. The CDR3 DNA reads TGTGCCAGCGGACCCGGGACTAGCGGCTACGAGCAGTACTTC.

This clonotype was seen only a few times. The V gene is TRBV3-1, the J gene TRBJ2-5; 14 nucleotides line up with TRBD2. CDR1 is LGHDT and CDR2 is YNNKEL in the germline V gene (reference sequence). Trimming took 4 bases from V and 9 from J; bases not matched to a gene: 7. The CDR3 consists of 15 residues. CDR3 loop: CASSPRLAGGTAQYF. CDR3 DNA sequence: TGTGCCAGCAGCCCCCGACTAGCGGGAGGGACAGCCCAGTACTTC.

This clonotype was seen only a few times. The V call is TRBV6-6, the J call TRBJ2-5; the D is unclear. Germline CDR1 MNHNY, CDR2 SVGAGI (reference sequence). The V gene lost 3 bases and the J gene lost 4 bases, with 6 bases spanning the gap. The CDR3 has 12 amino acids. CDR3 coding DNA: TGTGCCAGCAGTTATGGGATAGAGACCCAGTACTTC. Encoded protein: CASSYGIETQYF.

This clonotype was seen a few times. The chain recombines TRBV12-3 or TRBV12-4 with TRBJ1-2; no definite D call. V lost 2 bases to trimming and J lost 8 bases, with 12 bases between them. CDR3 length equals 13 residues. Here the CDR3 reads CASSLIPNGGYTF. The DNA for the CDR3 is TGTGCCAGCAGTTTAATCCCCAACGGGGGCTACACCTTC.

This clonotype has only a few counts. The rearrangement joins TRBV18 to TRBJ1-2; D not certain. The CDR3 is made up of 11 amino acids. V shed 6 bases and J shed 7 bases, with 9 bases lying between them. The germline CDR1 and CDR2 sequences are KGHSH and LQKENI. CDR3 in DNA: TGTGCCAGCTCCACTCGTGGTGGCTACACCTTC. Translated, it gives CASSTRGGYTF.

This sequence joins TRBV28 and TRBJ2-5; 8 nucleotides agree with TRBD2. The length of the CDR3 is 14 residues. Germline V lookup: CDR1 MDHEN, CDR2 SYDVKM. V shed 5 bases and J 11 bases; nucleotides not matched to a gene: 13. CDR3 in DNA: TGTGCCAGCAGTCAGCTAGCGGGCTACAATGAGCAGTACTTC. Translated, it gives CASSQLAGYNEQYF.

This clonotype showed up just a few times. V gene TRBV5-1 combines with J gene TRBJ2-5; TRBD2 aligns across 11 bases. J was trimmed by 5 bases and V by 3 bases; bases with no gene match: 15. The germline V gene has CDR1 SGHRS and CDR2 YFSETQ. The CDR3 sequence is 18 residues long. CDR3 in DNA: TGCGCCAGCAGCTCACCGGGACTAGCGGAGCTTGGGGAGGAGACCCAGTACTTC. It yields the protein CASSSPGLAELGEETQYF.